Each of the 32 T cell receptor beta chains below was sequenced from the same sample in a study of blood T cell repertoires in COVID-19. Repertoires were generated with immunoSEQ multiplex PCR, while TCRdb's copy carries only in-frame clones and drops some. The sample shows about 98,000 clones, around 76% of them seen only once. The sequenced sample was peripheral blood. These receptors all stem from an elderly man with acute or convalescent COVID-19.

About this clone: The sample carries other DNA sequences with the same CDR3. The CDR3 loop reads CASSPGTGVNSPLHF. CDR3 nucleotides: TGTGCCAGCAGCCCAGGGACAGGTGTTAATTCACCCCTCCACTTT. The chain carries TRBV9 and TRBJ1-6; 8 nucleotides align to TRBD1. The CDR3 is made up of 15 amino acids. Germline-derived CDR1 and CDR2 are SGDLS and YYNGEE. Losses at the gene ends were 4 bases for V and 6 bases for J; bases not matched to a gene: 6.

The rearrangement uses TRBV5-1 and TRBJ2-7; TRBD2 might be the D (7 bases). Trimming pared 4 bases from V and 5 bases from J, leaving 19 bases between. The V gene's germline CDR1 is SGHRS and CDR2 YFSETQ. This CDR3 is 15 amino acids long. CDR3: CASSQRPGGGNEQYF. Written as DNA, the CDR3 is TGCGCCAGCAGCCAGCGTCCTGGGGGGGGCAACGAGCAGTACTTC.

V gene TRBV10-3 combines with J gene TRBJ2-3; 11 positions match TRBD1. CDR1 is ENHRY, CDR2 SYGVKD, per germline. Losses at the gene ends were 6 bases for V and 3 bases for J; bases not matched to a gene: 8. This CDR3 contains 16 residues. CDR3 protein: CAIRGAGTGGTDTQYF. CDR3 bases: TGTGCCATCAGAGGTGCGGGGACAGGGGGGACAGATACGCAGTATTTT.

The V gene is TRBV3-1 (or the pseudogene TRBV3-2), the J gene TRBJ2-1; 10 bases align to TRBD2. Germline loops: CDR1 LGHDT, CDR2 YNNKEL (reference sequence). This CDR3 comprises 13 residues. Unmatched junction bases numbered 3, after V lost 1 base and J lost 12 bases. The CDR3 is CASSQVSGGRQFF. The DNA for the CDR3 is TGTGCCAGCAGCCAAGTTAGCGGGGGGAGGCAGTTCTTC.

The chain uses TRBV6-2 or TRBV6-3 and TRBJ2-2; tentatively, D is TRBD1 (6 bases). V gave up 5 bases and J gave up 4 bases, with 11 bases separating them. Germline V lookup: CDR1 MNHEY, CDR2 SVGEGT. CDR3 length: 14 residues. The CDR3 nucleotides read TGTGCCAGCAGTCATGACAGGCCCACCGGGGAGCTGTTTTTT. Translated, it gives CASSHDRPTGELFF.

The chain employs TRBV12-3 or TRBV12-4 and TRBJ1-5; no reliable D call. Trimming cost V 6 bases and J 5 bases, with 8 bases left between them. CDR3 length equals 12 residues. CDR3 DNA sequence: TGTGCCAGCAGCCCCCGGGATCAGCCCCAGCATTTT. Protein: CASSPRDQPQHF.

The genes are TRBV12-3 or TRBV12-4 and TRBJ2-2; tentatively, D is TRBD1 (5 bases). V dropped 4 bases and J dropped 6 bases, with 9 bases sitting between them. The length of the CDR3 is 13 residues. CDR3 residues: CASSSRVAGELFF. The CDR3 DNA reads TGTGCCAGCAGTTCCAGGGTGGCCGGGGAGCTGTTTTTT.

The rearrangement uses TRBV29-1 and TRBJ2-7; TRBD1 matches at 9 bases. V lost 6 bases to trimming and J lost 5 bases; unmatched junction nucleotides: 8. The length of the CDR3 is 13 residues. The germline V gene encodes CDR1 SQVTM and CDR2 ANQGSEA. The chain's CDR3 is CSVRRTGDNEQYF. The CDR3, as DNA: TGCAGCGTGCGTCGGACAGGGGACAACGAGCAGTACTTC.

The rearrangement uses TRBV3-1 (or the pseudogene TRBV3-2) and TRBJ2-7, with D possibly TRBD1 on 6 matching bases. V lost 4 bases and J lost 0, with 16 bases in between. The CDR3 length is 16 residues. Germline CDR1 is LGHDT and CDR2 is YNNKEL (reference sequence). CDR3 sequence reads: CASSLGAAGVSYEQYF. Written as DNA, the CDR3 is TGTGCCAGCAGCCTAGGGGCAGCAGGGGTCTCCTACGAGCAGTACTTC.

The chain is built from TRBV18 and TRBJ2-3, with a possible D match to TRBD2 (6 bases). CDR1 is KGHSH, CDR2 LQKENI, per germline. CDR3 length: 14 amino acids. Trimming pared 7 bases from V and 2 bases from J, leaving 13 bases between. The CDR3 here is CASYGTLTTDTQYF. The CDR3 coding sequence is TGTGCCAGCTACGGGACTCTGACCACAGATACGCAGTATTTT.

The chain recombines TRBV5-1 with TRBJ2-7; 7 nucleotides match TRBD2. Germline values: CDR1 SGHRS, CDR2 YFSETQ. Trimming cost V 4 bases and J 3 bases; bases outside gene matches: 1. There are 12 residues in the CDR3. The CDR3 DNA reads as TGCGCCAGCAGCGGGGGGGTCTACGAGCAGTACTTC. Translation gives CASSGGVYEQYF.

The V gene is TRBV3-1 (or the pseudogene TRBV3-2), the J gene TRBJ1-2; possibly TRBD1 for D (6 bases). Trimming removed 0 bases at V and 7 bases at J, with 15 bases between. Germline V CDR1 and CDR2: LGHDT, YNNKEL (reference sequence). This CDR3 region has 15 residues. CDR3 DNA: TGTGCCAGCAGCCAAGAATTTCGGGGGGCAGGTGGCTACACCTTC. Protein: CASSQEFRGAGGYTF.

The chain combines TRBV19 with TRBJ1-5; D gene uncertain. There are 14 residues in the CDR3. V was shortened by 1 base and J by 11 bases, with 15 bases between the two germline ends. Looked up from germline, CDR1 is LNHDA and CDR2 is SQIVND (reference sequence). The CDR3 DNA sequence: TGTGCCAGTAGTATAGCGGCCTCAGGAATGGCCCAGCATTTT. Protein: CASSIAASGMAQHF.

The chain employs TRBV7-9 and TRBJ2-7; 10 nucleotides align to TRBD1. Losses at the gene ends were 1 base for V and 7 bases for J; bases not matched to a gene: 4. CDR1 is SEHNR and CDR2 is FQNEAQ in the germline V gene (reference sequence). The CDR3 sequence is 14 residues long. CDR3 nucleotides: TGTGCCAGCAGCTTAGGACAGGGGGCGCAAGAGCAGTACTTC. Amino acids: CASSLGQGAQEQYF. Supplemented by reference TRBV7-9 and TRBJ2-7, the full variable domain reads DTGVSQNPRHKITKRGQNVTFRCDPISEHNRLYWYRQTLGQGPEFLTYFQNEAQLEKSRLLSDRFSAERPKGSFSTLEIQRTEQGDSAMYLCASSLGQGAQEQYFGPGTRLTVT.

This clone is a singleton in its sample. CDR3 sequence reads: CASRLDRLNTGELFF. CDR3 in DNA: TGTGCCAGCAGACTCGACAGGCTGAACACCGGGGAGCTGTTTTTT. This rearrangement joins TRBV6-6 to TRBJ2-2, with D perhaps TRBD1 (6 bases). V was pared by 6 bases and J by 1 base, with 12 bases between. Germline V lookup: CDR1 MNHNY, CDR2 SVGAGI (reference sequence). The CDR3 spans 15 residues.

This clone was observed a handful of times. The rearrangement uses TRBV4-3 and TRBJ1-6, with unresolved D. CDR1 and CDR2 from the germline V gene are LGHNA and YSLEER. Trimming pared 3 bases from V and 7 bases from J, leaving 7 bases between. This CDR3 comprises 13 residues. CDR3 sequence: CASSQPGNSPLHF. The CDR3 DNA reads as TGCGCCAGCAGCCAGCCAGGAAATTCACCCCTCCACTTT.

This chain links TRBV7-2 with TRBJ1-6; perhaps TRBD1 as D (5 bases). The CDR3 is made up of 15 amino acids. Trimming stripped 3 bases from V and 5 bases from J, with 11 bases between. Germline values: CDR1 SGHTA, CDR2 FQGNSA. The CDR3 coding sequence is TGTGCCAGCAGCTTTTGGGGAGGGGATAATTCACCCCTCCACTTT. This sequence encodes CASSFWGGDNSPLHF.

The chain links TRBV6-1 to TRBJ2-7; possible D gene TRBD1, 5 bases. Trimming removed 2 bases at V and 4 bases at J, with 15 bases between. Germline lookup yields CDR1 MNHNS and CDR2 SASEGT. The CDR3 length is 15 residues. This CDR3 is CASSETQGGPYEQYF. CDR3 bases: TGTGCCAGCAGTGAAACGCAGGGTGGTCCTTACGAGCAGTACTTC.

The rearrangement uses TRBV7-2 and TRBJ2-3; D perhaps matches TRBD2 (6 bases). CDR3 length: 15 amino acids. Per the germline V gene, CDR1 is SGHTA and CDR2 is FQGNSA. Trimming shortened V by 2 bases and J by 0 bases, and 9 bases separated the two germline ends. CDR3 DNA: TGTGCCAGCAGCTTAAATGCGGGGAGCACAGATACGCAGTATTTT. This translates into CASSLNAGSTDTQYF.

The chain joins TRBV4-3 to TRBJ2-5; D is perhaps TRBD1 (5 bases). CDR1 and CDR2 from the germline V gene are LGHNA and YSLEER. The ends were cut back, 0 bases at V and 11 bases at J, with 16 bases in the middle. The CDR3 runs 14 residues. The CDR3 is CASSQDAVGEEQYF. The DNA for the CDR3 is TGCGCCAGCAGCCAAGACGCCGTAGGGGAAGAGCAGTACTTC.

CDR3 region: CASSEVGARNEQYF. The CDR3 DNA reads as TGTGCCAGCAGTGAAGTGGGGGCGCGTAACGAGCAGTACTTC. The chain links TRBV6-1 to TRBJ2-7; tentative D call: TRBD1 (6 bases). The CDR3 totals 14 residues. Germline V gene data show CDR1 as MNHNS and CDR2 as SASEGT. Trimming shortened V by 1 base and J by 5 bases, and 12 bases separated the two germline ends.

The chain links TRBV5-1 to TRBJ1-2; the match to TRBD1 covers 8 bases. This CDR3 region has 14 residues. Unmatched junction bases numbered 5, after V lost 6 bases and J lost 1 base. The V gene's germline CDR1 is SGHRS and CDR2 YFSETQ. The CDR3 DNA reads TGCGCCAGCACCCTGGACAGGGTTAACTATGGCTACACCTTC. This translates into CASTLDRVNYGYTF.

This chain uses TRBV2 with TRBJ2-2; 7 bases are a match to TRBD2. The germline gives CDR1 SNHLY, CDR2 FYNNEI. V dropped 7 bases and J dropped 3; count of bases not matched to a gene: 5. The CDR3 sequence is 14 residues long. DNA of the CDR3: TGTGCCAGCATACTAGGGAGGGACACCGGGGAGCTGTTTTTT. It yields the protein CASILGRDTGELFF.

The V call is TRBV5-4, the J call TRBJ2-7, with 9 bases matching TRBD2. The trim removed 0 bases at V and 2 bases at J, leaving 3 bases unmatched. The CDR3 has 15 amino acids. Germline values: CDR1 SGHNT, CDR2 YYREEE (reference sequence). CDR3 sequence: CASSLGGGRAYEQYF. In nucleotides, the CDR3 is TGTGCCAGCAGCTTGGGGGGCGGGAGGGCCTACGAGCAGTACTTC.

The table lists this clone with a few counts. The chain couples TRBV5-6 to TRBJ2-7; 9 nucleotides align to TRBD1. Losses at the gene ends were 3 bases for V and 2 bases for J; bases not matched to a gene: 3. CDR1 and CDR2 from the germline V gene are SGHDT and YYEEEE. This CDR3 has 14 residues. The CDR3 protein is CASSWGTGPYEQYF. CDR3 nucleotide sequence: TGTGCCAGCAGCTGGGGGACAGGGCCCTACGAGCAGTACTTC. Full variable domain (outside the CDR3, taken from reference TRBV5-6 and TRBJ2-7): DAGVTQSPTHLIKTRGQQVTLRCSPKSGHDTVSWYQQALGQGPQFIFQYYEEEERQRGNFPDRFSGHQFPNYSSELNVNALLLGDSALYLCASSWGTGPYEQYFGPGTRLTVT.

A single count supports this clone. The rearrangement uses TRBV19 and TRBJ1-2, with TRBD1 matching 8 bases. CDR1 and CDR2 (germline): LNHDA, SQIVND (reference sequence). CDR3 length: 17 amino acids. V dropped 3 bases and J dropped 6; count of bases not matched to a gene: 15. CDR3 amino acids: CASSMVIGTGGMHGYTF. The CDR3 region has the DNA TGTGCCAGTAGTATGGTGATAGGTACAGGGGGAATGCATGGCTACACCTTC.

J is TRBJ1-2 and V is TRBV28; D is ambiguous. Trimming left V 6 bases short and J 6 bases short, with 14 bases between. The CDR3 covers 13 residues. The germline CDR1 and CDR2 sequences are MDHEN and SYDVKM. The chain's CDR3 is CASRGLLKNGYTF. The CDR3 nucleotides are TGTGCCAGCAGAGGACTGCTTAAGAATGGCTACACCTTC.

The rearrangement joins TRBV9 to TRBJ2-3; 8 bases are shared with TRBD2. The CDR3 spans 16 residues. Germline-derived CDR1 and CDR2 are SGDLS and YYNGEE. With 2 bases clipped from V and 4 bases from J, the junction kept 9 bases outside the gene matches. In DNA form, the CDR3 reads TGTGCCAGCAGCGTTTCCCTTAGCGGGACGGCAGATACGCAGTATTTT. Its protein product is CASSVSLSGTADTQYF.

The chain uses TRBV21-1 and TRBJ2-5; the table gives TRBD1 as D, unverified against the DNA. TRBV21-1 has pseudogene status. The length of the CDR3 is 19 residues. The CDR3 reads CASSKGPNQAFALQETQYF. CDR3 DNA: TGTGCCAGCAGCAAAGGGCCCAATCAGGCATTCGCCCTCCAAGAGACCCAGTACTTC.

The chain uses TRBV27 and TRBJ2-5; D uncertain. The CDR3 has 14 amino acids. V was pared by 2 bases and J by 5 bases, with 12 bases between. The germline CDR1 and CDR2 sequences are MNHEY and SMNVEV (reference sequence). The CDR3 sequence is CASSLVEVGETQYF. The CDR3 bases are TGTGCCAGCAGTTTAGTTGAGGTCGGGGAGACCCAGTACTTC.

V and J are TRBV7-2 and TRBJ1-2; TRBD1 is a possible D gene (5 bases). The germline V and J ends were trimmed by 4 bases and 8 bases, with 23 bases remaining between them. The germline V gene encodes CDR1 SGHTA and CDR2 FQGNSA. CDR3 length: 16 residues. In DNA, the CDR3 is TGTGCCAGCAGCTCAGCGGGGGGGTTAGGGTCAGGCGGCTACACCTTC. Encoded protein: CASSSAGGLGSGGYTF.

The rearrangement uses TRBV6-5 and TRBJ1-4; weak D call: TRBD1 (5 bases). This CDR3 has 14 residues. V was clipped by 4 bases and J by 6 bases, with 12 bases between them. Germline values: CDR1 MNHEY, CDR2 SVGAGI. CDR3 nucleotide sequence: TGTGCCAGCAGTTTTCGGGGGACCCATGAAAAACTGTTTTTT. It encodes CASSFRGTHEKLFF.